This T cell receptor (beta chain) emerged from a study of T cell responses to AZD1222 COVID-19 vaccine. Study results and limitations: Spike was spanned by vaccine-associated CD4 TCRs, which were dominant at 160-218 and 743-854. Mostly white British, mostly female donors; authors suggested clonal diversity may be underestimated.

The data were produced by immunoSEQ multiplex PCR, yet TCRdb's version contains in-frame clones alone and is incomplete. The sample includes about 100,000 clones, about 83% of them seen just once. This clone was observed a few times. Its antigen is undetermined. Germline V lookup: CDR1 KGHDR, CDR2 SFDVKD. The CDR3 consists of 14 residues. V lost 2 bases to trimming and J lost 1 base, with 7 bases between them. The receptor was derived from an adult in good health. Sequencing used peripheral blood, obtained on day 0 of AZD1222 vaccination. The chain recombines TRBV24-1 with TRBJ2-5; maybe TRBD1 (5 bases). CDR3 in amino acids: CATSDSTVQETQYF. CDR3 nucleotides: TGTGCCACCAGTGATTCGACAGTCCAAGAGACCCAGTACTTC.